This record concerns one TCR beta chain sequence. This sample is part of a study of shared clonotypes between healthy human individuals. V was trimmed by 1 base and J by 6 bases, leaving 13 bases between them. CDR1 is SQVTM and CDR2 is ANQGSEA in the germline V gene. This CDR3 is 14 amino acids long. Sequencing was performed with immunoSEQ multiplex PCR; in TCRdb, only in-frame clones are kept and a portion is missing. Altogether roughly 2,000,000 clones are present, less than 95% being singletons, with the ten largest covering under 1.5%. CD8 cells regarded as naive lacked CD45RO, were positively chosen for CCR7, and omitted terminally differentiated effector memory CD45RA+ cells.

The material sequenced was naive CD8+ T cells sorted from blood. The chain links TRBV29-1 to TRBJ2-1; D is ambiguous. The receptor's source is a man aged 18-30 years in good health. CDR3 amino acids: CSVEAPLTGNEQFF. The DNA for the CDR3 is TGCAGCGTTGAAGCCCCCTTGACGGGCAATGAGCAGTTCTTC.